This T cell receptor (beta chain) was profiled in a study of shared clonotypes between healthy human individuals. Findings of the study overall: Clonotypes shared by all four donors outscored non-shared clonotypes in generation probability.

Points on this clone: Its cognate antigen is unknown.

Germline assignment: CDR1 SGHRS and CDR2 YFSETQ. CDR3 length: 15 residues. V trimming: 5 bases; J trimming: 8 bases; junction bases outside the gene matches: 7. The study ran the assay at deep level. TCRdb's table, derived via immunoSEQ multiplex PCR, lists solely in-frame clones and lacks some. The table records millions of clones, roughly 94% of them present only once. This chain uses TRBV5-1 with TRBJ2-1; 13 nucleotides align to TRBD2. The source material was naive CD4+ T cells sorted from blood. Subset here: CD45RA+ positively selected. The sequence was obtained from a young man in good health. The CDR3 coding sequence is TGCGCCAGCAGTCCTGGACTAGCGGGAGTGGATGAGCAGTTCTTC. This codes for CASSPGLAGVDEQFF.